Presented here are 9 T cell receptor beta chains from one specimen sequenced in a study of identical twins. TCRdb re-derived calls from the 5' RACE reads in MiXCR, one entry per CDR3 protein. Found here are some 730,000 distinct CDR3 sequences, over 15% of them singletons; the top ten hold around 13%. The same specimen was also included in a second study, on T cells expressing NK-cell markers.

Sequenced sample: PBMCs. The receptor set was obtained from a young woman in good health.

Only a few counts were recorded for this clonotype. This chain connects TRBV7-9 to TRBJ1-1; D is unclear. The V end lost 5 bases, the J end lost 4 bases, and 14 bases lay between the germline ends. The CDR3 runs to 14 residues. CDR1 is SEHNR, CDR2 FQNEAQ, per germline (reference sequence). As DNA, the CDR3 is TGTGCCAGCAGCGGTAAAGGGAGGGCCACTGAAGCTTTCTTT. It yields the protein CASSGKGRATEAFF.

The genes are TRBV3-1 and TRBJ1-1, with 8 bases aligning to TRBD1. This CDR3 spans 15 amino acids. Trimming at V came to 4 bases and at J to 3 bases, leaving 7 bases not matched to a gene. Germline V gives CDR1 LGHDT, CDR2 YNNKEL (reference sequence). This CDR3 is CASSPWTGWDTEAFF. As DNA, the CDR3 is TGTGCCAGCAGCCCCTGGACAGGGTGGGACACTGAAGCTTTCTTT. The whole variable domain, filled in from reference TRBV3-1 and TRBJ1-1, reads DTAVSQTPKYLVTQMGNDKSIKCEQNLGHDTMYWYKQDSKKFLKIMFSYNNKELIINETVPNRFSPKSPDKAHLNLHINSLELGDSAVYFCASSPWTGWDTEAFFGQGTRLTVV.

The CDR3 here is CASSDFGIRDGYTF. The CDR3 nucleotides read TGTGCCAGCAGTGACTTTGGGATTCGCGATGGCTACACCTTC. This chain connects TRBV25-1 to TRBJ1-2; the D is unclear. Trimming stripped 3 bases from V and 6 bases from J, with 14 bases between. The CDR3 sequence is 14 residues long. Germline CDR1 reads MGHDK; CDR2 reads SYGVNS.

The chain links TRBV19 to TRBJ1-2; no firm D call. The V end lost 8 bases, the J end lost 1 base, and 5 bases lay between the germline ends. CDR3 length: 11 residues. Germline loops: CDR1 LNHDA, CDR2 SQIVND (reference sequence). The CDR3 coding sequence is TGTGCCAGTGAATTTAACTATGGCTACACCTTC. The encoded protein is CASEFNYGYTF.

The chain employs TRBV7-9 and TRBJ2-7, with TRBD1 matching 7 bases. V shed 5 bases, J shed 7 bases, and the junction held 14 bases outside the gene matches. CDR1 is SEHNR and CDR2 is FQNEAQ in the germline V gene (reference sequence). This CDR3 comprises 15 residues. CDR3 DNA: TGTGCCAGCAGCGTCCGACAGGGAACAGCTGGGGAGCAGTACTTC. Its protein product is CASSVRQGTAGEQYF.

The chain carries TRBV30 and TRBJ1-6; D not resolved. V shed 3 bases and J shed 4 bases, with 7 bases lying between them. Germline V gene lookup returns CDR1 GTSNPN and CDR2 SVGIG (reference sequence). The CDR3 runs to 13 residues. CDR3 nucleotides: TGTGCCTGGAGCAAAGGGTATAATTCACCCCTCCACTTT. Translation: CAWSKGYNSPLHF.

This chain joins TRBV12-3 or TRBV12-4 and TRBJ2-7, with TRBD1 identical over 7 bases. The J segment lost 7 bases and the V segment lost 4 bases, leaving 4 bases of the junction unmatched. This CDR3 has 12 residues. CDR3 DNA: TGTGCCAGCAGTTCGACAGGGCGGGAGCAGTACTTC. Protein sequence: CASSSTGREQYF.

DNA for the CDR3: TGCAGTGCGCTAATCGGCCAAGAGACCCAGTACTTC. Translation: CSALIGQETQYF. This chain joins TRBV20-1 and TRBJ2-5; D unclear. The CDR3 contains 12 residues. Trimming pared 6 bases from V and 1 base from J, leaving 9 bases between. In germline, CDR1 is DFQATT, CDR2 SNEGSKA (reference sequence).

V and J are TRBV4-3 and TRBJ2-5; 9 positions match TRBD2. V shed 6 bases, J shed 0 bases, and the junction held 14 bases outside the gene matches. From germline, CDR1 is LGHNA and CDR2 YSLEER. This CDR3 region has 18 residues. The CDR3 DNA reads TGCGCCAGCAGTCCGAGCCCTCCTAGCGGGATTTACCAAGAGACCCAGTACTTC. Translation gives CASSPSPPSGIYQETQYF.